This record concerns one T cell receptor (beta chain) sequence. Its antigen remains unknown. Assay used: immunoSEQ multiplex PCR; TCRdb lists only in-frame clones, some missing. The data show hundreds of thousands of clones, roughly 95% seen once. The CDR3 is 14 amino acids. CDR1 and CDR2 from the germline V gene are SNHLY and FYNNEI. Trimming took 2 bases from V and 2 from J, leaving 10 bases between them. The record originates from a study of shared clonotypes between healthy human individuals. Study-level findings and limits: What naive subsets generally showed was a larger estimated richness than memory subsets showed. Clonotype sharing across donors was expected to vary with sequencing depth.

Selected positively for CCR7 and CD45RO-negative, naive CD8 cells excluded terminally differentiated effector memory CD45RA+ cells. Material: naive CD8+ T cells sorted from blood. The chain has TRBV2 and TRBJ2-7; weak D call: TRBD2 (5 bases). The receptor was derived from a woman in her twenties or thirties in good health. The CDR3 loop reads CASSESLATYEQYF. The CDR3, as DNA: TGTGCCAGCAGTGAAAGTCTAGCCACCTACGAGCAGTACTTC.